These 20 T cell receptor beta chains were sequenced from one sample in a study of cytotoxic CD8 clonotypes in ibrutinib-treated CLL. The repertoire was sequenced with immunoSEQ multiplex PCR; TCRdb's copy has only in-frame clones and lacks some. This sample has around 97,000 clones, with approximately 82% found just once. The sequencing here drew on PBMCs, taken after 12 months of ibrutinib treatment. The receptor set was obtained from a human donor with chronic lymphocytic leukemia.

In its sample, this clone was seen a few times. The gene calls are TRBV7-9 and TRBJ2-1, with 11 bases that match TRBD2. Trimming at V came to 5 bases and at J to 7 bases, leaving 10 bases not matched to a gene. CDR1 and CDR2 (germline): SEHNR, FQNEAQ (reference sequence). The CDR3 runs to 16 residues. The CDR3 region has the DNA TGTGCCAGCAGCCCCACGACTAGCGGGACCCTAAATGAGCAGTTCTTC. Amino acids: CASSPTTSGTLNEQFF. The variable domain in full, with the rest retrieved from reference TRBV7-9 and TRBJ2-1, is DTGVSQNPRHKITKRGQNVTFRCDPISEHNRLYWYRQTLGQGPEFLTYFQNEAQLEKSRLLSDRFSAERPKGSFSTLEIQRTEQGDSAMYLCASSPTTSGTLNEQFFGPGTRLTVL.

The V call is TRBV6-1, the J call TRBJ1-6; TRBD1 aligns across 7 bases. Germline-derived CDR1 and CDR2 are MNHNS and SASEGT. J lost 10 bases, V lost 7 bases, and 13 bases had no gene match. The CDR3 runs to 15 residues. This CDR3 reads CASKRDREGGSPLHF. In DNA, the CDR3 is TGTGCCAGCAAACGCGACAGGGAGGGCGGATCACCCCTCCACTTT.

The rearrangement joins TRBV6-4 to TRBJ1-2, with D unresolved. The germline CDR1 and CDR2 sequences are MRHNA and SNTAGT. V lost 0 bases to trimming and J lost 9 bases, with 8 bases between them. This CDR3 is 12 amino acids long. CDR3 in amino acids: CASSDSMGSYTF. The DNA of the CDR3 is TGTGCCAGCAGTGACTCGATGGGAAGCTACACCTTC.

This chain uses TRBV30 with TRBJ2-3; D ambiguous. The CDR3 has 11 amino acids. Per germline, CDR1 GTSNPN and CDR2 SVGIG (reference sequence). The V end was cut by 4 bases, the J end by 3 bases, with 5 bases between. CDR3: CAWTSTDTQYF. In DNA form, the CDR3 reads TGTGCCTGGACCTCTACAGATACGCAGTATTTT.

V gene TRBV15 combines with J gene TRBJ2-3; either TRBD1 or TRBD2 may supply D (5 bases each). CDR3 length: 15 amino acids. Germline CDR1 LNHNV, CDR2 YYDKDF (reference sequence). Trimming pared 1 base from V and 2 bases from J, leaving 10 bases between. The CDR3 DNA reads TGTGCCACCAGCAGAGTCGGGGCCGACACAGATACGCAGTATTTT. Translated, it gives CATSRVGADTDTQYF.

The J gene is TRBJ1-4, the V gene TRBV30; 7 bases are shared with TRBD1. This CDR3 has 14 amino acids. With 3 bases clipped from V and 10 bases from J, the junction kept 11 bases outside the gene matches. Per the germline V gene, CDR1 is GTSNPN and CDR2 is SVGIG (reference sequence). CDR3 DNA sequence: TGTGCCTGGAGGTCAGGGGGGGCGACTCGAAAACTGTTTTTT. Translation: CAWRSGGATRKLFF.

This chain uses TRBV21-1 with TRBJ2-7. TRBV21-1 is a known pseudogene. The CDR3 runs to 14 residues. Here the CDR3 DNA reads TGTGCCAGCAGCCCCGGCCAGGAGACCTACGAGCAGTACTTC. This encodes CASSPGQETYEQYF.

This clone was picked up a small number of times. V usage is TRBV10-1 and J usage is TRBJ1-2; D remains ambiguous. The germline V gene has CDR1 WNHNN and CDR2 SYGVQD (reference sequence). The CDR3 sequence is 13 residues long. V lost 7 bases, J lost 1 base, and 10 bases lay in between. CDR3 coding DNA: TGCGCCAGCAAAACAACAGATAACTATGGCTACACCTTC. It translates to CASKTTDNYGYTF.

CDR3 amino acids: CASSPSGTVIGYTF. CDR3 nucleotide sequence: TGTGCCAGCAGCCCCTCCGGGACAGTGATCGGCTACACCTTC. The chain is built from TRBV5-4 and TRBJ1-2, with 7 bases aligning to TRBD1. The CDR3 is 14 residues long. Germline V CDR1 and CDR2: SGHNT, YYREEE (reference sequence). V lost 4 bases, J lost 8 bases, and 11 bases stayed unmatched.

The genes are TRBV11-2 and TRBJ2-1; TRBD2 matches at 8 bases. This CDR3 comprises 16 residues. Trimming took 5 bases from V and 2 from J; bases not matched to a gene: 8. In germline, CDR1 is SGHAT, CDR2 FQNNGV. For the CDR3, the DNA is TGTGCCAGCAGCCCCCTTACTAGCGGACCCTACAATGAGCAGTTCTTC. The encoded protein is CASSPLTSGPYNEQFF. The full variable domain, its missing parts supplied by reference TRBV11-2 and TRBJ2-1, is EAGVAQSPRYKIIEKRQSVAFWCNPISGHATLYWYQQILGQGPKLLIQFQNNGVVDDSQLPKDRFSAERLKGVDSTLKIQPAKLEDSAVYLCASSPLTSGPYNEQFFGPGTRLTVL.

This clone occurred a few times. The chain uses TRBV7-2 and TRBJ1-2; 8 positions agree with TRBD1. CDR3 size: 14 residues. The germline V gene encodes CDR1 SGHTA and CDR2 FQGNSA. The junction had 8 bases not matched to a gene; V was cut back by 4 bases and J by 7 bases. The CDR3 protein is CASSSSGTGLGYTF. Here the CDR3 DNA reads TGTGCCAGCAGCTCCTCCGGGACAGGACTTGGCTACACCTTC.

Of note for this clone: Other DNA sequences within the sample encode an identical CDR3. V gene TRBV5-1 combines with J gene TRBJ1-2; 8 bases are a match to TRBD1. The CDR3 consists of 14 residues. V dropped 0 bases and J dropped 2; count of bases not matched to a gene: 0. The germline V gene encodes CDR1 SGHRS and CDR2 YFSETQ. CDR3 DNA: TGCGCCAGCAGCTTGGGGACAGGGAACTATGGCTACACCTTC. Translation: CASSLGTGNYGYTF.

The J gene is TRBJ1-6, the V gene TRBV19; 7 bases agree with TRBD1. Trimming cost V 6 bases and J 10 bases; bases outside gene matches: 9. CDR1 is LNHDA and CDR2 is SQIVND in the germline V gene (reference sequence). The CDR3 runs to 14 residues. In DNA form, the CDR3 reads TGTGCCAGTAGCGCCCGACAGGGCGAGTCACCCCTCCACTTT. This sequence encodes CASSARQGESPLHF.

The chain carries TRBV28 and TRBJ1-6; D remains ambiguous. The length of the CDR3 is 12 residues. Trimming removed 2 bases at V and 10 bases at J, with 6 bases between. Germline V gene lookup returns CDR1 MDHEN and CDR2 SYDVKM. CDR3 loop: CASSLTGSPLHF. CDR3 DNA: TGTGCCAGCAGTTTAACGGGGTCACCCCTCCACTTT.

A remark on this clone: Other DNA sequences from this sample encode an identical CDR3 as well. The genes are TRBV5-1 and TRBJ2-1; D gene unclear. Germline V gives CDR1 SGHRS, CDR2 YFSETQ. The CDR3 has 13 amino acids. V gave up 0 bases and J gave up 4 bases, with 5 bases separating them. CDR3 DNA: TGCGCCAGCAGCTTGGGGGCATACAATGAGCAGTTCTTC. As protein: CASSLGAYNEQFF.

V is TRBV6-1 and J is TRBJ1-5; D is possibly TRBD1 (5 bases). This CDR3 region has 17 residues. Trimming stripped 4 bases from V and 0 bases from J, with 16 bases between. The germline V gene encodes CDR1 MNHNS and CDR2 SASEGT. The CDR3 loop reads CASSGLDGGYSNQPQHF. For the CDR3, the DNA is TGTGCCAGCAGTGGGCTAGACGGGGGTTATAGCAATCAGCCCCAGCATTTT.

This chain joins TRBV6-1 and TRBJ1-3; D perhaps matches TRBD1 (5 bases). V lost 8 bases, J lost 0 bases, and 8 bases lay in between. This CDR3 has 13 amino acids. Germline CDR1 reads MNHNS; CDR2 reads SASEGT. Here the CDR3 DNA reads TGTGCCAGCCGGGACCGCTCTGGAAACACCATATATTTT. Protein sequence: CASRDRSGNTIYF.

V is TRBV4-1 and J is TRBJ2-6; no firm D call. The CDR3 extends over 13 amino acids. The ends were cut back, 8 bases at V and 1 base at J, with 6 bases in the middle. CDR1 and CDR2 (germline): MGHRA, YSYEKL. The CDR3 sequence: CASGESGANVLTF. DNA for the CDR3: TGCGCCAGCGGAGAGTCTGGGGCCAACGTCCTGACTTTC.

The chain carries TRBV5-4 and TRBJ2-2; the match to TRBD1 covers 7 bases. Germline CDR1 reads SGHNT; CDR2 reads YYREEE (reference sequence). This CDR3 is built from 16 residues. V dropped 6 bases and J dropped 0; count of bases not matched to a gene: 8. Here the CDR3 DNA reads TGTGCCAGCAAGGCCTTGGGGACAGCGAACACCGGGGAGCTGTTTTTT. It encodes CASKALGTANTGELFF.

The chain is built from TRBV11-3 and TRBJ2-7; 7 nucleotides align to TRBD1. This CDR3 comprises 15 residues. Germline lookup yields CDR1 SGHNT and CDR2 YENEEA. V trimming: 0 bases; J trimming: 5 bases; junction bases outside the gene matches: 7. The CDR3 nucleotides read TGTGCCAGCAGCTTAGAGGGCAGGGGGAGACACGAGCAGTACTTC. It is translated as CASSLEGRGRHEQYF.